A single sample gave rise to the 18 T cell receptor beta chains below, sequenced in a study of shared clonotypes between healthy human individuals. CD45RO-negative, CCR7-selected cells formed the naive CD8 fraction, which excluded terminally differentiated effector memory CD45RA+ cells. Data came from immunoSEQ multiplex PCR; TCRdb stores just in-frame clones and leaves some out. The sample shows some 2 million clones, about 95% of them seen only once. The sample was naive CD8+ T cells sorted from blood. The source of these receptors is a young man in good health.

Worth noting for this clone: A much larger clonotype is one base distant, so this may be a read error. Different DNA sequences within this sample yield the same CDR3. The chain couples TRBV5-6 to TRBJ2-7; D call uncertain. The CDR3 spans 11 residues. Trimming stripped 0 bases from V and 3 bases from J, with 1 base between. Germline CDR1 SGHDT, CDR2 YYEEEE. CDR3 sequence reads: CASSLVYEQYF. CDR3 DNA: TGTGCCAGCAGCTTGGTCTACGAGCAGTACTTC.

A word on this clone: Mismatch with germline at one junction end may stem from a read error. This chain uses TRBV7-7 with TRBJ2-5; 9 nucleotides match TRBD2. This CDR3 is built from 14 residues. Germline V gene lookup returns CDR1 SSHAT and CDR2 FNYEAQ (reference sequence). As DNA, the CDR3 is TGTGCTAGCAGCTCCTTAGCGGGAGCAGAGACCCAGTACTTC. This codes for CASSSLAGAETQYF.

This clone has more than one count but fewer than ten. V usage is TRBV7-9 and J usage is TRBJ2-2; tentative D call: TRBD1 (5 bases). Trimming pared 5 bases from V and 5 bases from J, leaving 15 bases between. This CDR3 comprises 15 residues. Germline assignment: CDR1 SEHNR and CDR2 FQNEAQ (reference sequence). CDR3 sequence: CASSVGLGHTGELFF. CDR3 coding DNA: TGTGCCAGCAGCGTCGGGTTGGGGCATACCGGGGAGCTGTTTTTT.

The chain links TRBV6-6 to TRBJ2-7; the match to TRBD1 covers 8 bases. The junction had 6 bases not matched to a gene; V was cut back by 4 bases and J by 4 bases. The CDR3 runs 14 residues. Germline V gives CDR1 MNHNY, CDR2 SVGAGI (reference sequence). CDR3: CASSSTGGGYEQYF. CDR3 in DNA: TGTGCCAGCAGTTCCACAGGGGGAGGTTACGAGCAGTACTTC.

J is TRBJ2-7 and V is TRBV10-2; unclear D gene. The V and J ends lost 5 bases and 4 bases respectively, with 12 bases between them. The CDR3 totals 13 residues. Germline V CDR1 and CDR2: WSHSY, SAAADI. Here the CDR3 reads CASSSLLDYEQYF. The CDR3 nucleotides are TGCGCCAGCAGTTCACTACTGGATTACGAGCAGTACTTC.

Points on this clone: At one end the junction does not follow the germline gene, possibly because of a read error. The J gene is TRBJ2-6, the V gene TRBV27; the D call may be TRBD1 or TRBD2 (5 bases each). The CDR3 sequence is 15 residues long. Germline-derived CDR1 and CDR2 are MNHEY and SMNVEV (reference sequence). CDR3 protein: CASSRWGTGANVLTF. The CDR3 nucleotides read TGCGCCAGCAGTCGGTGGGGGACTGGGGCCAACGTCCTGACTTTC.

This chain uses TRBV2 with TRBJ2-7, with D hard to call. V was clipped by 0 bases and J by 0 bases, with 9 bases between them. CDR1 SNHLY and CDR2 FYNNEI come from the germline V gene. The length of the CDR3 is 15 residues. In DNA form, the CDR3 reads TGTGCCAGCAGTGAAGCGTTAGGTCGCTCCTACGAGCAGTACTTC. This gives the protein CASSEALGRSYEQYF.

The chain links TRBV9 to TRBJ2-1, with a weak D call TRBD2 (5 bases). V was pared by 4 bases and J by 9 bases, with 11 bases between. CDR1 SGDLS and CDR2 YYNGEE come from the germline V gene. This CDR3 contains 12 residues. CDR3 sequence reads: CASSLADGEQFF. The DNA of the CDR3 is TGTGCCAGCAGCCTAGCAGACGGTGAGCAGTTCTTC.

This clone was detected once. The chain combines TRBV19 with TRBJ1-2; the match to TRBD1 covers 7 bases. This CDR3 is 16 amino acids long. Unmatched junction bases numbered 12, after V lost 3 bases and J lost 5 bases. Germline V gene lookup returns CDR1 LNHDA and CDR2 SQIVND (reference sequence). CDR3 protein: CASSIRPGGSIYGYTF. In DNA form, the CDR3 reads TGTGCCAGTAGTATCCGTCCAGGGGGGAGTATTTATGGCTACACCTTC.

The chain joins TRBV27 to TRBJ2-3, with D unclear. The CDR3 spans 16 residues. Trimming shortened V by 5 bases and J by 5 bases, and 20 bases separated the two germline ends. Germline values: CDR1 MNHEY, CDR2 SMNVEV (reference sequence). The CDR3: CASSTIVIGSKDTQYF. CDR3 coding DNA: TGTGCCAGCAGTACCATCGTAATTGGGTCGAAAGATACGCAGTATTTT.

The chain has TRBV5-6 and TRBJ2-7, with D tentatively TRBD2 (6 bases). V was cut by 4 bases and J by 7 bases, with 18 bases left in between. Looked up from germline, CDR1 is SGHDT and CDR2 is YYEEEE. The CDR3 totals 14 residues. As DNA, the CDR3 is TGTGCCAGCAGCAGAGGGACTGGATCTGGGGAGCAGTACTTC. Its translation is CASSRGTGSGEQYF.

Comment on this clone: A much bigger clone sits one base away, suggesting this may be a read error. The DNA of the CDR3 is TGTGCCAGCAGCGTAGGGGGGACTGAAGCTTTCTTT. It translates to CASSVGGTEAFF. This rearrangement joins TRBV2 to TRBJ1-1, with D maybe TRBD1 (6 bases). Germline assignment: CDR1 SNHLY and CDR2 FYNNEI. The V gene lost 6 bases and the J gene lost 5 bases, with 10 bases spanning the gap. The CDR3 has 12 amino acids.

The chain combines TRBV29-1 with TRBJ1-2; 7 bases map to TRBD1. The junction had 5 bases not matched to a gene; V was cut back by 4 bases and J by 0 bases. Germline CDR1 and CDR2: SQVTM and ANQGSEA. The CDR3 is 14 residues long. For the CDR3, the DNA is TGCAGCGTTGTGGGGACAGCTTCTAACTATGGCTACACCTTC. Protein sequence: CSVVGTASNYGYTF.

The chain couples TRBV6-5 to TRBJ1-2; TRBD1 agrees at 11 bases. In germline, CDR1 is MNHEY, CDR2 SVGAGI. There are 15 residues in the CDR3. Trimming at V came to 5 bases and at J to 2 bases, leaving 4 bases not matched to a gene. CDR3 sequence (DNA): TGTGCCAGCAGTATGGGGACAGGGGGAAACTATGGCTACACCTTC. Protein product: CASSMGTGGNYGYTF.

CDR3 amino acids: CASSFQSGETQYF. The CDR3 DNA is TGTGCCAGCAGCTTCCAGTCGGGGGAGACCCAGTACTTC. The V gene is TRBV7-9, the J gene TRBJ2-5, with a tentative D call TRBD2 (5 bases). CDR1 and CDR2 (germline): SEHNR, FQNEAQ (reference sequence). CDR3 length: 13 residues. The ends were cut back, 3 bases at V and 5 bases at J, with 10 bases in the middle.

The chain's CDR3 is CATLRKPPIDEAFF. Written as DNA, the CDR3 is TGTGCCACCCTTAGAAAGCCCCCTATTGATGAAGCTTTCTTT. V and J are TRBV2 and TRBJ1-1; D unresolved. The CDR3 length is 14 residues. Trimming took 10 bases from V and 7 from J, leaving 22 bases between them. Germline V CDR1 and CDR2: SNHLY, FYNNEI.

The rearrangement joins TRBV21-1 to TRBJ2-2; TRBD1, as called in the table, went unchecked against the DNA. TRBV21-1 is classified as a pseudogene. The CDR3 extends over 16 amino acids. DNA for the CDR3: TGTGCCAGCAGCACCAGGGACAGGGGGAACACCGGGGAGCTGTTTTTT. Translating it yields CASSTRDRGNTGELFF.

This chain joins TRBV27 and TRBJ1-2, with 7 nucleotides matching TRBD1. Per germline, CDR1 MNHEY and CDR2 SMNVEV (reference sequence). J gave up 4 bases and V 3 bases, and 11 bases lay outside the gene matches. The CDR3 spans 16 residues. CDR3 residues: CASSFSVGQVIYGYTF. The CDR3 coding sequence is TGTGCCAGCAGTTTTTCTGTTGGACAGGTGATCTATGGCTACACCTTC.